This is a list of T cell receptor beta chains from one sample in a study of OX40 agonist ivuxolimab in advanced cancers. Sequencing was performed with immunoSEQ multiplex PCR; in TCRdb, only in-frame clones are kept and a portion is missing. The sample shows about 78,000 clones, almost 95% of them seen only once. The source was CD4+ or CD8+ T cells sorted from blood, collected in a trial of the OX40 agonist ivuxolimab. These receptor sequences come from an adult with an advanced solid tumor such as melanoma, head and neck, liver or kidney cancer. Both conserved end residues are part of each CDR3. D genes are given only for firm matches. Clone sizes are given selectively: once, few, many, or a class where the clone is expanded.

-	14	TRBJ1-3	-	TRBV5-1	CASSLGTAGNTIYF	TGCGCCAGCAGCTTGGGGACGGCTGGAAACACCATATATTTT
TRBD2	16	TRBJ2-2	-	TRBV5-1	CASSLAEAGVTGELFF	TGCGCCAGCAGCTTGGCCGAAGCGGGGGTTACCGGGGAGCTGTTTTTT
-	12	TRBJ1-1	once	TRBV6-1	CASKPRGTEAFF	TGTGCCAGCAAGCCGCGGGGTACTGAAGCTTTCTTT
-	14	TRBJ1-3	-	TRBV13	CASSRYQVGNTIYF	TGTGCCAGCAGCCGTTACCAAGTCGGAAACACCATATATTTT
-	14	TRBJ1-1	-	TRBV5-8	CASSSGQLNTEAFF	TGTGCCAGCAGCTCCGGACAGTTGAACACTGAAGCTTTCTTT
TRBD1	17	TRBJ2-1	-	TRBV7-2	CASSSHPGTGGYHEQFF	TGTGCCAGCAGCAGCCACCCCGGGACAGGGGGGTACCATGAGCAGTTCTTC
TRBD1	14	TRBJ1-2	-	TRBV19	CASSNRQGYYGYTF	TGTGCCAGTAGTAACCGACAGGGTTACTATGGCTACACCTTC
-	16	TRBJ1-2	-	TRBV11-2	CASSSIPGRGDYGYTF	TGTGCCAGCAGCTCCATCCCGGGGCGAGGGGACTATGGCTACACCTTC
-	14	TRBJ1-4	-	TRBV6-6	CASRLQQSNEKLFF	TGTGCCAGCAGACTACAGCAAAGTAATGAAAAACTGTTTTTT
TRBD1	12	TRBJ2-5	-	TRBV2	CATWDSQGPQYF	TGTGCCACCTGGGACAGCCAGGGGCCCCAGTACTTC
TRBD1	13	TRBJ2-7	-	TRBV5-1	CASSMGQPYEQYF	TGCGCCAGCAGCATGGGACAGCCTTACGAGCAGTACTTC
TRBD1	19	TRBJ2-1	-	TRBV5-1	CASSLAGGQVPFSYNEQFF	TGCGCCAGCAGCTTGGCCGGGGGACAGGTTCCCTTTTCCTACAATGAGCAGTTCTTC
-	14	TRBJ2-7	-	TRBV7-8	CASSTAGQRYEQYF	TGTGCCAGCTCAACCGCGGGACAAAGATACGAGCAGTACTTC
TRBD1	15	TRBJ1-2	-	TRBV25-1	CASSERGQGARGYTF	TGTGCCAGCAGTGAAAGAGGACAGGGGGCGCGTGGCTACACCTTC
-	16	TRBJ1-2	-	TRBV4-1	CASSEVGRTRSEGYTF	TGCGCCAGCAGCGAAGTAGGGAGGACCCGGTCAGAGGGCTACACCTTC
-	14	TRBJ1-1	-	TRBV7-9	CASSLANGAAEAFF	TGTGCCAGCAGCTTAGCGAACGGGGCGGCTGAAGCTTTCTTT
-	13	TRBJ2-5	-	TRBV5-1	CASRGTPGQSEYF	TGCGCCAGCAGGGGGACGCCCGGTCAGTCGGAGTACTTC
-	14	TRBJ1-2	once	TRBV6-5	CASSSRGTGYGYTF	TGTGCCAGCAGTTCCCGGGGGACGGGCTATGGCTACACCTTC
-	15	TRBJ1-2	once	TRBV9	CASSVAPGGWGGYTF	TGTGCCAGCAGCGTAGCTCCGGGAGGGTGGGGTGGCTACACCTTC
TRBD1	15	TRBJ1-3	-	TRBV5-1	CASSTDGTGGYTIYF	TGCGCCAGCAGCACCGACGGGACAGGGGGATACACCATATATTTT
TRBD1	18	TRBJ1-2	once	TRBV27	CASSLQSSTGGWGYGYTF	TGTGCCAGCAGTTTACAATCCTCTACAGGGGGGTGGGGCTATGGCTACACCTTC
TRBD1	14	TRBJ1-2	once	TRBV6-6	CASSYSGQLYGYTF	TGTGCCAGCAGTTACTCGGGACAGTTGTATGGCTACACCTTC
-	13	TRBJ2-5	once	TRBV5-8	CASSSGQQETQYF	TGTGCCAGCAGCTCTGGACAGCAAGAGACCCAGTACTTC
-	13	TRBJ1-1	-	TRBV11-3	CASSRHSYTEAFF	TGTGCCAGCAGCCGGCACAGCTACACTGAAGCTTTCTTT